The sequence of this T cell receptor (beta chain) was determined in a study of neurological immune-mediated disorders. The CDR3 length is 17 residues. CDR1 MNHNS and CDR2 SASEGT come from the germline V gene. Trimming removed 4 bases from V and 4 bases from J, with 21 bases in between. Described time point: longitudinal time-point 3. 5'RACE employing 10-nucleotide random UMIs yielded the cDNA. One entry per CDR3 protein results from TCRdb running MiXCR on the 5' RACE reads. The table shows 85,000 to 110,000 distinct CDR3 sequences, with about 10% occurring only once. This clonotype was observed many times.

The sequenced sample consisted of PBMCs. This receptor was identified in a female donor with HTLV-1-associated myelopathy (HAM/TSP). J is TRBJ2-3 and V is TRBV6-1, with a weak D call TRBD2 (5 bases). The CDR3 protein is CASSGGLQQAVPDTQYF. The CDR3 DNA is TGTGCCAGCAGTGGAGGACTGCAACAAGCGGTCCCAGATACGCAGTATTTT.